Listed below are T cell receptor beta chains from one sample, sequenced in a study of OX40 agonist ivuxolimab in advanced cancers. Assay used: immunoSEQ multiplex PCR; TCRdb lists only in-frame clones, some missing. The sample lists 70,000 to 85,000 clones, roughly nine tenths occurring once. Sequencing was performed on CD4+ or CD8+ T cells sorted from blood, taken in a trial of the OX40 agonist ivuxolimab. The receptors were gathered from an adult with an advanced solid tumor such as melanoma, head and neck, liver or kidney cancer. Both conserved end residues are part of each CDR3. D genes are given only for firm matches. Clone size is shown for a subset of rows, as once, few, many or a class of expanded clone.

CDR3 protein: CASSAPGTKYEQFF; CDR3 DNA: TGTGCCAGCAGTGCCCCCGGGACGAAGTATGAGCAGTTCTTC; J gene: TRBJ2-1; CDR3 length: 14; clone size: -; D gene: -; V gene: TRBV25-1
CDR3 protein: CASSPLDRGVSKSTEAFF; CDR3 DNA: TGTGCCAGCAGCCCACTGGACAGGGGGGTATCCAAGAGCACTGAAGCTTTCTTT; J gene: TRBJ1-1; CDR3 length: 18; clone size: few; D gene: TRBD1; V gene: TRBV5-6
CDR3 protein: CASSLRAAGETYEQYF; CDR3 DNA: TGTGCCAGCAGCTTAAGGGCCGCGGGAGAGACCTACGAGCAGTACTTC; J gene: TRBJ2-7; CDR3 length: 16; clone size: -; D gene: TRBD2; V gene: TRBV11-3
CDR3 protein: CASRRASPLAGTEAFF; CDR3 DNA: TGCGCCAGCAGGAGGGCCTCCCCCCTAGCGGGCACTGAAGCTTTCTTT; J gene: TRBJ1-1; CDR3 length: 16; clone size: -; D gene: -; V gene: TRBV5-1
CDR3 protein: CASSLVLGYTF; CDR3 DNA: TGTGCCAGCAGCTTGGTTCTTGGCTACACCTTC; J gene: TRBJ1-2; CDR3 length: 11; clone size: -; D gene: -; V gene: TRBV5-8
CDR3 protein: CASSFGTGGYEQYF; CDR3 DNA: TGCGCCAGCAGCTTTGGGACAGGGGGCTACGAGCAGTACTTC; J gene: TRBJ2-7; CDR3 length: 14; clone size: -; D gene: TRBD1; V gene: TRBV5-1
CDR3 protein: CASSLGTNNEQFF; CDR3 DNA: TGTGCCAGCAGCCTCGGAACAAACAATGAGCAGTTCTTC; J gene: TRBJ2-1; CDR3 length: 13; clone size: -; D gene: -; V gene: TRBV5-4
CDR3 protein: CAWTEGANLNYGYTF; CDR3 DNA: TGTGCCTGGACGGAAGGGGCGAACCTTAACTATGGCTACACCTTC; J gene: TRBJ1-2; CDR3 length: 15; clone size: -; D gene: -; V gene: TRBV30
CDR3 protein: CASSLLHEQYF; CDR3 DNA: TGTGCCAGCAGCTTGTTGCACGAGCAGTACTTC; J gene: TRBJ2-7; CDR3 length: 11; clone size: -; D gene: -; V gene: TRBV5-6
CDR3 protein: CASSLYRGTDNEQFF; CDR3 DNA: TGCGCCAGCAGCCTTTACAGGGGCACGGACAATGAGCAGTTCTTC; J gene: TRBJ2-1; CDR3 length: 15; clone size: once; D gene: TRBD1; V gene: TRBV5-1
CDR3 protein: CASSAGQGYEKLFF; CDR3 DNA: TGTGCCAGCAGCGCGGGACAGGGGTATGAAAAACTGTTTTTT; J gene: TRBJ1-4; CDR3 length: 14; clone size: -; D gene: TRBD1; V gene: TRBV7-9
CDR3 protein: CASSTRRISAEQYF; CDR3 DNA: TGTGCCAGCAGCACCAGAAGGATCTCCGCCGAGCAGTACTTC; J gene: TRBJ2-7; CDR3 length: 14; clone size: -; D gene: -; V gene: TRBV13
CDR3 protein: CASSFGRVDGYTF; CDR3 DNA: TGCGCCAGCAGCTTTGGCAGGGTGGATGGCTACACCTTC; J gene: TRBJ1-2; CDR3 length: 13; clone size: -; D gene: -; V gene: TRBV5-1
CDR3 protein: CASSNGLAVFNEQFF; CDR3 DNA: TGTGCCAGCAGTAACGGACTAGCGGTCTTCAATGAGCAGTTCTTC; J gene: TRBJ2-1; CDR3 length: 15; clone size: few; D gene: TRBD2; V gene: TRBV6-5
CDR3 protein: CATSRDTDSYGYTF; CDR3 DNA: TGTGCCACCAGCAGAGATACGGACAGCTATGGCTACACCTTC; J gene: TRBJ1-2; CDR3 length: 14; clone size: -; D gene: -; V gene: TRBV15
CDR3 protein: CASSAQGLVQSPLHF; CDR3 DNA: TGTGCCAGCAGTGCACAGGGGCTGGTTCAATCACCCCTCCACTTT; J gene: TRBJ1-6; CDR3 length: 15; clone size: -; D gene: TRBD1; V gene: TRBV2
CDR3 protein: CASSRDSTTGELFF; CDR3 DNA: TGTGCCAGCAGCCGGGACAGTACCACCGGGGAGCTGTTTTTT; J gene: TRBJ2-2; CDR3 length: 14; clone size: -; D gene: TRBD1; V gene: TRBV4-2
CDR3 protein: CATAGRTYQETQYF; CDR3 DNA: TGTGCCACCGCGGGACGGACGTACCAAGAGACCCAGTACTTC; J gene: TRBJ2-5; CDR3 length: 14; clone size: -; D gene: -; V gene: TRBV15
CDR3 protein: CASKEPGGYYEQYF; CDR3 DNA: TGCGCCAGCAAGGAACCAGGGGGTTACTACGAGCAGTACTTC; J gene: TRBJ2-7; CDR3 length: 14; clone size: -; D gene: TRBD1; V gene: TRBV5-1
CDR3 protein: CASSKGQGLTYTF; CDR3 DNA: TGTGCCAGCAGTAAGGGACAGGGTTTGACCTACACCTTC; J gene: TRBJ1-2; CDR3 length: 13; clone size: -; D gene: TRBD1; V gene: TRBV27
CDR3 protein: CASSGKQGRPYEQYF; CDR3 DNA: TGTGCCAGCAGTGGGAAACAGGGGCGCCCCTACGAGCAGTACTTC; J gene: TRBJ2-7; CDR3 length: 15; clone size: once; D gene: TRBD1; V gene: TRBV27
CDR3 protein: CASMGRGANYGYTF; CDR3 DNA: TGTGCCTCTATGGGCCGGGGAGCTAACTATGGCTACACCTTC; J gene: TRBJ1-2; CDR3 length: 14; clone size: -; D gene: -; V gene: TRBV5-8
CDR3 protein: CASSLSQGSTQYF; CDR3 DNA: TGTGCCAGCAGTTTATCCCAGGGAAGTACGCAGTATTTT; J gene: TRBJ2-3; CDR3 length: 13; clone size: -; D gene: -; V gene: TRBV27
CDR3 protein: CASTASGANVLTF; CDR3 DNA: TGTGCCAGCACCGCCTCTGGGGCCAACGTCCTGACTTTC; J gene: TRBJ2-6; CDR3 length: 13; clone size: -; D gene: -; V gene: TRBV6-5
CDR3 protein: CASSRTGDIEAFF; CDR3 DNA: TGTGCCAGCTCTAGGACAGGCGATATTGAAGCTTTCTTT; J gene: TRBJ1-1; CDR3 length: 13; clone size: -; D gene: TRBD1; V gene: TRBV18
CDR3 protein: CASRGQGASYNEQFF; CDR3 DNA: TGTGCCAGCAGAGGCCAGGGGGCTAGCTACAATGAGCAGTTCTTC; J gene: TRBJ2-1; CDR3 length: 15; clone size: once; D gene: TRBD1; V gene: TRBV2
CDR3 protein: CASSRQDSQETQYF; CDR3 DNA: TGTGCCAGCAGCCGTCAGGACAGCCAAGAGACCCAGTACTTC; J gene: TRBJ2-5; CDR3 length: 14; clone size: -; D gene: -; V gene: TRBV7-9
CDR3 protein: CAWKTSGRGEQFF; CDR3 DNA: TGTGCCTGGAAGACTAGCGGGAGAGGTGAGCAGTTCTTC; J gene: TRBJ2-1; CDR3 length: 13; clone size: -; D gene: TRBD2; V gene: TRBV30
CDR3 protein: CSVGENTEAFF; CDR3 DNA: TGCAGCGTTGGAGAGAACACTGAAGCTTTCTTT; J gene: TRBJ1-1; CDR3 length: 11; clone size: -; D gene: -; V gene: TRBV29-1
CDR3 protein: CASSLDGNNSPLHF; CDR3 DNA: TGTGCCAGCAGCCTGGACGGCAATAATTCACCCCTCCACTTT; J gene: TRBJ1-6; CDR3 length: 14; clone size: -; D gene: -; V gene: TRBV7-9
CDR3 protein: CAWSRGQGNNQPQHF; CDR3 DNA: TGTGCCTGGAGCCGGGGACAGGGGAACAATCAGCCCCAGCATTTT; J gene: TRBJ1-5; CDR3 length: 15; clone size: -; D gene: TRBD1; V gene: TRBV30
CDR3 protein: CASSLYGGSSNQPQHF; CDR3 DNA: TGTGCCAGCAGTTTATATGGCGGATCGAGCAATCAGCCCCAGCATTTT; J gene: TRBJ1-5; CDR3 length: 16; clone size: -; D gene: -; V gene: TRBV27
CDR3 protein: CASSKAGAGGEKLFF; CDR3 DNA: TGTGCCAGCAGCAAGGCAGGGGCCGGGGGGGAAAAACTGTTTTTT; J gene: TRBJ1-4; CDR3 length: 15; clone size: -; D gene: -; V gene: TRBV28
CDR3 protein: CASSLRTDSYEQYF; CDR3 DNA: TGCGCCAGCAGCCTCAGGACTGATTCCTACGAGCAGTACTTC; J gene: TRBJ2-7; CDR3 length: 14; clone size: -; D gene: -; V gene: TRBV5-1
CDR3 protein: CAISQGGNEKLFF; CDR3 DNA: TGTGCCATCAGTCAGGGTGGCAATGAAAAACTGTTTTTT; J gene: TRBJ1-4; CDR3 length: 13; clone size: -; D gene: -; V gene: TRBV10-3
CDR3 protein: CSGRDTRNTEAFF; CDR3 DNA: TGCAGCGGACGGGACACCCGAAACACTGAAGCTTTCTTT; J gene: TRBJ1-1; CDR3 length: 13; clone size: -; D gene: -; V gene: TRBV29-1
CDR3 protein: CASSPSGGIGYTF; CDR3 DNA: TGTGCCAGTAGTCCTTCAGGGGGCATCGGCTACACCTTC; J gene: TRBJ1-2; CDR3 length: 13; clone size: -; D gene: TRBD1; V gene: TRBV19